This entry describes one T cell receptor (beta chain). What it binds is not known. Intraepithelial plus lamina propria lymphocytes were released by processing graft tissue. Here immunoSEQ multiplex PCR was the method, and the copy in TCRdb shows in-frame clones only, minus some. This sample yields some 12,000 clones, of which roughly 76% are seen a single time; 8% to 10% belongs to the top ten. This CDR3 contains 13 residues. Trimming took 6 bases from V and 4 from J, leaving 10 bases between them. Germline CDR1 MNHEY, CDR2 SVGAGI. This sample was included in a study of graft-versus-host responses after intestinal transplantation. For the study at large: Every transplant recipient was induced with anti-thymocyte globulin, then maintained on tacrolimus and steroids for two to four years.

Points from the study as a whole: GvH clones were found in recipient marrow; some appeared first in ileum or blood. Early after transplant, HvG declines were associated with peak levels of circulating GvH clones.

The chain combines TRBV6-5 with TRBJ2-1, with D hard to call. The sample was ileum tissue, taken 23 days after intestinal transplant. The receptor comes from a human patient who received an intestinal transplant, so some T cells may come from the graft donor. The CDR3 spells CASRGLLYNEQFF. The CDR3 bases are TGTGCCAGCAGGGGATTATTATACAATGAGCAGTTCTTC.